The sequence of this T cell receptor (beta chain) was determined in a study of response to subunit inactivated influenza vaccine listed by TCRdb under 2018. Notes on the research overall: The study used deep quantitative T cell receptor repertoire profiling to track responses to a trivalent subunit inactivated influenza vaccine. The paper's findings and limits, for the study overall: The authors suggested that each seasonal influenza vaccination may recruit only a limited number of new T cells.

From the cysteine up to the phenylalanine, the CDR3 has a length of 14 residues. CDR3 DNA only is kept here, 42 bases in frame from base 1. The junction carries 9 bases between V and J, which are trimmed by 3 bases and 4 bases respectively. CDR1 SGHTA and CDR2 FQGNSA are derived from the germline V gene. Library method: RT-PCR. Sequenced using an Illumina HiSeq 2500. Clones were called with MiXCR by TCRdb after fastp trimmed the public reads at Q25, and only in-frame beta chains were retained. Identical CDR3 proteins give one entry, which carries the most common genes and DNA. The sample has hundreds of thousands of distinct CDR3 sequences on record, 12% of them singletons. Clones ranked in the top ten supply roughly 10% of the sample. This clonotype was observed many times. Its specific antigen is unknown. Per-base qualities were not stored, and no clone one base away is much larger.

The V and J genes are TRBV7-2 and TRBJ1-4; TRBD1 might be the D gene, on 5 matching bases. This specimen was PBMCs from blood, taken on the day of vaccination. This clonotype originated in a man aged 50-59 years who received an inactivated influenza vaccine. Donor details come from another sample of the same person, matched by shared clones. The DNA sequence is TGTGCCAGCAGCTTGGCCAGGGATAATGAAAAACTGTTTTTT. This sequence encodes CASSLARDNEKLFF.